Listed here is a single T cell receptor (beta chain). This record belongs to a study of preoperative IRX-2 immunotherapy in early breast cancer. Treatment in this sample: preoperative locoregional IRX-2 cytokine immunotherapy. This phase Ib study tested locoregional IRX-2 cytokine immunotherapy given before surgery. The ends lost 5 bases at V and 6 bases at J; junction bases unmatched: 16. Germline-derived CDR1 and CDR2 are SGHRS and YFSETQ. The CDR3 has 17 residues. Measured with immunoSEQ multiplex PCR; TCRdb has only the in-frame clones, and not every one. The sample has approximately 44,000 clones; about 95% are singletons.

Sequenced material: tumor tissue, taken after IRX-2 immunotherapy. The chain joins TRBV5-1 to TRBJ2-3, with TRBD2 matching 9 bases. This TCR was sampled from a human donor with breast cancer. CDR3 nucleotides: TGCGCCAGCAGGAGGGCACTAGCGGGCGTCCTTGGGGATACGCAGTATTTT. Its translation is CASRRALAGVLGDTQYF.